This T cell receptor (beta chain) is drawn from a study of identical twins. TCRdb recomputed calls from the 5' RACE reads with MiXCR, one row per CDR3 protein. The sample has 540,000 or so distinct CDR3 sequences, approximately 20% seen once. The data were also submitted as part of a second study, on yellow fever vaccine responses in identical twins.

This TCR was sampled from a woman younger than 30 in good health. Sequenced material: CD4+ T cells sorted from blood.

Here the CDR3 DNA reads TGTGCCAGCAGTTATCTCTTTAGGGCCGGGACACTTAATGGCTACACCTTC. The encoded protein is CASSYLFRAGTLNGYTF. The chain couples TRBV28 to TRBJ1-2; D perhaps matches TRBD1 (6 bases). Germline CDR1 reads MDHEN; CDR2 reads SYDVKM. The CDR3 length is 17 residues. The V end was cut by 4 bases, the J end by 6 bases, with 24 bases between.